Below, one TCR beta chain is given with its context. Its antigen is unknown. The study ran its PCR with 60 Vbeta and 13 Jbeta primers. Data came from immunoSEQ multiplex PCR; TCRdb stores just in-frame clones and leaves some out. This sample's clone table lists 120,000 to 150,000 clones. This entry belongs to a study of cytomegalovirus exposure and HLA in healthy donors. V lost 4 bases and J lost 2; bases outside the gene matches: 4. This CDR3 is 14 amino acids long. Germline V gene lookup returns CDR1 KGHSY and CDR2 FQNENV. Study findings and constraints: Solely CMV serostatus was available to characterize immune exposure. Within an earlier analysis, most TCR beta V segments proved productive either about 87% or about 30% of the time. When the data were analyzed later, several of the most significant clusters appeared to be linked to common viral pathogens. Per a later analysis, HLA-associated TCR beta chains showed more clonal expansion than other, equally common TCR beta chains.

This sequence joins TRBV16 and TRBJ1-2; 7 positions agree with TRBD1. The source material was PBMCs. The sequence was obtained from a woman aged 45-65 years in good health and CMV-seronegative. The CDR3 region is CASSRGQANYGYTF. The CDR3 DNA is TGTGCCAGCAGCCGAGGACAGGCGAACTATGGCTACACCTTC.